These 20 T cell receptor beta chains share one sample of origin, sequenced in a study of prognosis after radiotherapy for stage I lung cancer. The genomic DNA TCR beta CDR3 region underwent two rounds of multiplex PCR. Primers (each specific to one TRBV or TRBJ gene) were used in first-round PCR. MiXCR was run by TCRdb on the multiplex PCR reads, yielding one entry per CDR3 protein. The sample lists 45,000 to 60,000 distinct CDR3 sequences, less than 35% occurring once. The starting material was PBMCs, obtained before or after stereotactic body radiation therapy (not recorded which). The receptors come from a donor aged 50 or older with non-small cell lung cancer.

Concerning this clonotype: A read error may account for a junction end that differs from germline. The chain is built from TRBV7-2 and TRBJ2-3; 9 nucleotides agree with TRBD1. Per the germline V gene, CDR1 is SGHTA and CDR2 is FQGNSA. The CDR3 is 16 amino acids. The CDR3 DNA reads TGTGCCAGCATCTTATGTCGGGACAGGGTAACAGATACGCAGTATTTT. The encoded protein is CASILCRDRVTDTQYF.

The V call is TRBV6-5, the J call TRBJ1-3; no clear D gene. Germline CDR1 and CDR2: MNHEY and SVGAGI. V dropped 4 bases and J dropped 0 bases, with 13 bases sitting between them. The CDR3 runs to 16 residues. The CDR3 sequence is CASSLCWRASGNTIYF. The CDR3 DNA is TGTGCCAGCAGTTTATGTTGGCGGGCCTCTGGAAACACCATATATTTT.

This clonotype showed up many times. The chain uses TRBV2 and TRBJ2-3; D possibly matches TRBD1 or TRBD2 (5 bases each). In germline, CDR1 is SNHLY, CDR2 FYNNEI. There are 18 residues in the CDR3. Trimming stripped 8 bases from V and 1 base from J, with 25 bases between. CDR3 DNA sequence: TGTGCCAGCGGGACCTCGGGACGCGCAGAAGGAGGCACAGATACGCAGTATTTT. The encoded protein is CASGTSGRAEGGTDTQYF.

The chain links TRBV27 to TRBJ2-2, with no clear D. The CDR3 has 14 residues. V lost 9 bases and J lost 5, with 16 bases in between. Germline values: CDR1 MNHEY, CDR2 SMNVEV (reference sequence). The DNA of the CDR3 is TGTGCCAGAAGTCAGTTTGCAGGAACCGGGGAGCTGTTTTTT. As protein: CARSQFAGTGELFF.

This clonotype was detected many times. Sequence at one end of the junction differs from germline and may be a read error. This chain connects TRBV28 to TRBJ1-4, with TRBD1 matching over 7 bases. The CDR3 length is 12 residues. Germline CDR1 and CDR2: MDHEN and SYDVKM. As DNA, the CDR3 is TGTGCCAGCAGGCGGACAGGTGAAGAACTGTTTTTT. This translates into CASRRTGEELFF.

This clonotype occurred many times. The CDR3 region is CASSMDREQFF. Here the CDR3 DNA reads TGTGCCAGCAGCATGGACAGGGAGCAGTTCTTC. The rearrangement joins TRBV7-8 to TRBJ2-1; the match to TRBD1 covers 7 bases. With V trimmed by 5 bases and J by 10 bases, 2 bases remained unmatched. Germline assignment: CDR1 SGHVS and CDR2 FQNEAQ. The CDR3 loop spans 11 amino acids.

This clonotype was detected ten times or more. The chain combines TRBV9 with TRBJ2-7, with a weak D call TRBD2 (6 bases). CDR3 length: 13 amino acids. The germline CDR1 and CDR2 sequences are SGDLS and YYNGEE. The V end was cut by 4 bases, the J end by 0 bases, with 8 bases between. The CDR3 loop is CASSRRDSYEQYF. The CDR3 nucleotides are TGTGCCAGCAGCCGGCGGGACTCCTACGAGCAGTACTTC.

This clonotype was counted at least ten times. V gene TRBV24-1 combines with J gene TRBJ2-3; D may be TRBD1 (5 bases). V was clipped by 4 bases and J by 7 bases, with 14 bases between them. This CDR3 spans 14 amino acids. Germline V CDR1 and CDR2: KGHDR, SFDVKD. The CDR3 DNA reads TGTGCCACCAGTGAGCCTGGACATTTCAATACGCAGTATTTT. It specifies CATSEPGHFNTQYF.

At least ten counts were recorded for this clonotype. This chain connects TRBV3-1 to TRBJ2-5; 10 bases match TRBD2. The CDR3 totals 15 residues. Germline-derived CDR1 and CDR2 are LGHDT and YNNKEL (reference sequence). Unmatched junction bases numbered 6, after V lost 4 bases and J lost 4 bases. CDR3 amino acids: CASSPRIAGGETQYF. CDR3 nucleotides: TGTGCCAGCAGCCCCCGGATAGCGGGAGGAGAGACCCAGTACTTC.

This clonotype was observed a handful of times. This sequence may be a read error, since a much larger clone differs from it by one base. CDR3 nucleotides: TGCAGTGCTTCCTCCCCGTCTAGCGGGATTTTCGGTGAGCAGTTCTTC. Encoded protein: CSASSPSSGIFGEQFF. The rearrangement joins TRBV20-1 to TRBJ2-1; 9 bases are shared with TRBD2. With 5 bases clipped from V and 9 bases from J, the junction kept 17 bases outside the gene matches. The length of the CDR3 is 16 residues. Germline V gene sequence: CDR1 DFQATT, CDR2 SNEGSKA (reference sequence).

At least ten counts were recorded for this clonotype. The rearrangement uses TRBV20-1 and TRBJ2-1; D gene uncertain. Deletions cut 4 bases from V and 1 base from J, with 11 bases between. The CDR3 has 14 residues. The germline CDR1 and CDR2 sequences are DFQATT and SNEGSKA (reference sequence). The CDR3 sequence: CSATQWPSYNEQFF. As DNA, the CDR3 is TGCAGTGCTACACAGTGGCCATCCTACAATGAGCAGTTCTTC.

This clonotype was seen repeatedly, ten times or more. This chain joins TRBV20-1 and TRBJ2-2; D is tentatively TRBD1 or TRBD2 (6 bases each). V gave up 3 bases and J gave up 9 bases, with 14 bases separating them. Germline CDR1 reads DFQATT; CDR2 reads SNEGSKA (reference sequence). The CDR3 contains 13 residues. The CDR3 nucleotides read TGCAGTGCTAGGGGCGGAGGGGGGCGGGAGCTGTTTTTT. Amino acids: CSARGGGGRELFF.

This clonotype appeared a single time. A much larger clone lies one base from this, so it may be a read error. The chain is built from TRBV10-3 and TRBJ1-5, with D hard to call. Trimming took off 3 bases at V and 2 bases at J, with 11 bases between the two ends. The CDR3 loop spans 15 amino acids. The germline V gene encodes CDR1 ENHRY and CDR2 SYGVKD. The DNA for the CDR3 is TGTGCCATCAGTGAAGGGTCGGATCGCAATCAGCCCCAGCATTTT. Protein sequence: CAISEGSDRNQPQHF.

The sample holds many counts of this clonotype. This chain connects TRBV24-1 to TRBJ2-6, with 11 bases lining up with TRBD1. Germline V CDR1 and CDR2: KGHDR, SFDVKD. The V gene end was trimmed by 3 bases and the J gene end by 2 bases; junction bases not matched to a gene: 11. The CDR3 is made up of 20 amino acids. The CDR3 here is CATSDPLSGTGGAGANVLTF. The CDR3 DNA is TGTGCCACCAGTGATCCCCTATCCGGGACAGGGGGTGCTGGGGCCAACGTCCTGACTTTC.

Remarks on this clonotype: At one end, the junction sequence differs from germline, possibly due to a read error. V gene TRBV7-2 combines with J gene TRBJ1-3; 8 nucleotides align to TRBD1. The CDR3 loop spans 15 amino acids. Germline CDR1 SGHTA, CDR2 FQGNSA. The CDR3 sequence is CANSLGQGPGNTIYF. The CDR3 DNA reads TGTGCCAACAGCCTAGGACAGGGTCCTGGGAACACCATATATTTT.

A remark on this clonotype: Sequence at one end of the junction differs from germline and may be a read error. The V gene is TRBV6-1, the J gene TRBJ1-6, with 9 positions matching TRBD1. CDR1 and CDR2 from the germline V gene are MNHNS and SASEGT. CDR3 length: 15 residues. CDR3 loop: CVSSEGQGGSSPLHF. The CDR3 region has the DNA TGTGTCAGCAGTGAGGGACAGGGTGGAAGTTCACCCCTCCACTTT.

This sequence joins TRBV6-1 and TRBJ2-7, with 9 bases matching TRBD2. Unmatched junction bases numbered 6, after V lost 8 bases and J lost 1 base. From germline, CDR1 is MNHNS and CDR2 SASEGT. The CDR3 is made up of 14 amino acids. CDR3 sequence: CASCTSGSSYEQYF. The CDR3 nucleotides read TGTGCCAGCTGTACTAGCGGGTCATCCTACGAGCAGTACTTC.

This clonotype was observed many times. The chain employs TRBV20-1 and TRBJ2-1; a weak D match, TRBD2 (5 bases). This CDR3 contains 14 residues. Deletions cut 2 bases from V and 8 bases from J, with 16 bases between. Germline V gene lookup returns CDR1 DFQATT and CDR2 SNEGSKA (reference sequence). The CDR3 coding sequence is TGCAGTGCTAGATTTGCTGGAGGCATATATGAGCAGTTCTTC. Its translation is CSARFAGGIYEQFF.

This clonotype was detected only a few times. An end of the junction differs from the germline gene, which may be a read error. The rearrangement uses TRBV7-2 and TRBJ2-5; TRBD2 might be the D (5 bases). CDR1 SGHTA and CDR2 FQGNSA come from the germline V gene. The CDR3 is 15 residues long. The CDR3 loop is CASSLGPGGGETKYF. The CDR3 DNA follows: TGTGCCAGCAGCTTAGGCCCAGGAGGTGGGGAGACCAAGTACTTC.

This clonotype showed up just a few times. The rearrangement links TRBV7-9 to TRBJ2-7; unclear D gene. In germline, CDR1 is SEHNR, CDR2 FQNEAQ (reference sequence). The V end was cut by 5 bases, the J end by 2 bases, with 13 bases between. The CDR3 contains 14 residues. The CDR3 sequence: CASSLPGHPYEQYF. The CDR3, as DNA: TGTGCCAGCAGCCTCCCGGGCCACCCCTACGAGCAGTACTTC.